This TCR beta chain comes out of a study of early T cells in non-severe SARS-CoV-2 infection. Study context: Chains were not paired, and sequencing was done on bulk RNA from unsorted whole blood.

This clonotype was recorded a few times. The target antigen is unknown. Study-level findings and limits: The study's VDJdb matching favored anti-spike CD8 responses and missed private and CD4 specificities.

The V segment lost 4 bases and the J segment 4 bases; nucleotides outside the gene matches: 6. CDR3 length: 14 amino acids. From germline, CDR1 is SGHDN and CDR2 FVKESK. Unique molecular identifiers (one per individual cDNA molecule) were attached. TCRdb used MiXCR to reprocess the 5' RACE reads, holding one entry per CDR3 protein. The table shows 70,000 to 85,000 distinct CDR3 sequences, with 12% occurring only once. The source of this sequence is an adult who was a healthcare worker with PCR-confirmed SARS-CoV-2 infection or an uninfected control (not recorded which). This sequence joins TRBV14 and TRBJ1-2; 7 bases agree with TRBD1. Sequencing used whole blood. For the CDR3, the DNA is TGTGCCAGCAGCCCGGGACAGAACCTCTATGGCTACACCTTC. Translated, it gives CASSPGQNLYGYTF. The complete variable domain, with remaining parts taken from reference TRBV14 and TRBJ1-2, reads EAGVTQFPSHSVIEKGQTVTLRCDPISGHDNLYWYRRVMGKEIKFLLHFVKESKQDESGMPNNRFLAERTGGTYSTLKVQPAELEDSGVYFCASSPGQNLYGYTFGSGTRLTVV.